The rows below give T cell receptor beta chains drawn from one sample of a study of Ad26.COV2.S vaccination and SARS-CoV-2 variants. The table came from immunoSEQ multiplex PCR; TCRdb's copy has only in-frame clones and leaves some out. The table includes roughly 500,000 clones, approximately 89% detected once. Sequencing used peripheral blood, obtained in a trial of Ad26.COV2.S vaccine versus placebo. Receptors were obtained from a person aged 18-60 years who received the Ad26.COV2.S COVID-19 vaccine or a placebo. Both conserved end residues are part of each CDR3. Each record gives: J gene, V gene, clone size, D gene, CDR3 length, CDR3 DNA, CDR3 protein. D genes are given only for firm matches. Size tells how often a clone was seen (once, few, many) or the class of an expanded clone, and some rows leave it out.

>TRBJ1-4|TRBV27|-|-|16
TGTGCCAGCAGTTTAAGATCTTGGCAGGGTAATGAAAAACTGTTTTTT
CASSLRSWQGNEKLFF
>TRBJ2-7|TRBV5-1|-|TRBD1|15
TGCGCCAGCAGTTCCGGGACAGCGATCCCCCACGAGCAGTACTTC
CASSSGTAIPHEQYF
>TRBJ1-2|TRBV3-1/TRBV3-2|-|TRBD1|15
TGTGCCAGCAGCCAACCTGGACAGGGTGTCTATGGCTACACCTTC
CASSQPGQGVYGYTF
>TRBJ1-2|TRBV6-6|once|-|15
TGTGCCAGCAGTTACGGAGGGCAACAAAACTATGGCTACACCTTC
CASSYGGQQNYGYTF
>TRBJ1-1|TRBV5-1|-|TRBD1|15
TGCGCCAGCAGCGGTAACAGGGGGGTCGGCACTGAAGCTTTCTTT
CASSGNRGVGTEAFF
>TRBJ1-2|TRBV7-9|-|-|14
TGTGCCAGCAGCCTAAGGGGAGGGGGCTATGGCTACACCTTC
CASSLRGGGYGYTF
>TRBJ2-3|TRBV11-3|-|TRBD2|16
TGTGCCAGCAGCTTAGCGGGACTAGCGGGATCAGATACGCAGTATTTT
CASSLAGLAGSDTQYF
>TRBJ2-1|TRBV4-1|-|TRBD2|16
TGCGCCAGCAGCCAGGCCCTGGGGGGGTCCTACAATGAGCAGTTCTTC
CASSQALGGSYNEQFF
>TRBJ1-1|TRBV15|-|-|17
TGTGCCACCAGCAGAGATCTCAGGAAGTGGGGAAACGGTGAAGCTTTCTTT
CATSRDLRKWGNGEAFF
>TRBJ2-5|TRBV5-1|-|-|15
TGCGCCAGCAGCCGCGAGGGCGGAGGATGGGAGACCCAGTACTTC
CASSREGGGWETQYF
>TRBJ2-3|TRBV7-2|-|-|12
TGTGCCAGCAGCTTGTCTCCGGGGGCGGAGTATTTT
CASSLSPGAEYF
>TRBJ2-2|TRBV7-2|-|-|14
TGTGCCAGCAGCTTAGTTGCCGGGGACGGGGAGCTGTTTTTT
CASSLVAGDGELFF
>TRBJ1-4|TRBV5-4|-|-|12
TGTGCCAGCAGTTCCAGGGACGGAAAACTGTTTTTT
CASSSRDGKLFF
>TRBJ2-3|TRBV7-3|-|TRBD2|16
TGTGCCAGCAGCCCTAGCGGGAGGGCCGGCACAGATACGCAGTATTTT
CASSPSGRAGTDTQYF
>TRBJ1-5|TRBV12-3/TRBV12-4|-|-|13
TGTGCCAGTGAAGAGGGTAGCAATCAGCCCCAGCATTTT
CASEEGSNQPQHF
>TRBJ1-1|TRBV4-1|-|-|15
TGCGCCAGCAGCCAAGTAGTGGCAGGGAACACTGAAGCTTTCTTT
CASSQVVAGNTEAFF
>TRBJ1-6|TRBV20-1|-|-|13
TGCAGTGCTAGTTCGGGGGGGAATTCACCCCTCCACTTT
CSASSGGNSPLHF
>TRBJ1-4|TRBV6-6|-|-|16
TGTGCCAGCAGTTACAGCTTGTTCAGGGTTGGGGAAAAACTGTTTTTT
CASSYSLFRVGEKLFF
>TRBJ2-5|TRBV2|-|-|12
TGTGCCACAGGACAGATACAAGAGACCCAGTACTTC
CATGQIQETQYF
>TRBJ1-1|TRBV6-6|-|TRBD1|15
TGTGCCAGCAGCCCCGGGACAGTTATGAACACTGAAGCTTTCTTT
CASSPGTVMNTEAFF
>TRBJ2-6|TRBV11-3|-|-|17
TGTGCCAGCAGCCCGCCCCAGGGCCACTCTGGGGCCAACGTCCTGACTTTC
CASSPPQGHSGANVLTF
>TRBJ2-1|TRBV6-4|-|-|13
TGTGCCAGCCAACAGGGGGAGGGCAATGAGCAGTTCTTC
CASQQGEGNEQFF
>TRBJ2-1|TRBV18|-|-|15
TGTGCCAGCTCACCAGGGCTGAGCTCCTACAATGAGCAGTTCTTC
CASSPGLSSYNEQFF
>TRBJ2-7|TRBV4-1|-|-|13
TGCGCCAGCAGCCAAGGTTACCCGGGGTGGGGGTACTTC
CASSQGYPGWGYF
>TRBJ2-1|TRBV6-2/TRBV6-3|-|TRBD2|18
TGTGCCAGCAGTTTTACCCCACGTAGCGGGAGTTGGTACAATGAGCAGTTCTTC
CASSFTPRSGSWYNEQFF
>TRBJ2-1|TRBV5-5|-|TRBD1|14
TGTGCCAGCAGCGTAACAGGGGGATTAGGTGAGCAGTTCTTC
CASSVTGGLGEQFF
>TRBJ1-2|TRBV6-5|-|TRBD1|13
TGTGCCGGACAGGGGTCCTCTAACTATGGCTACACCTTC
CAGQGSSNYGYTF
>TRBJ1-4|TRBV30|-|-|15
TGTGCCTGGGGCCCGTCAGGGGCGACTAATGAAAAACTGTTTTTT
CAWGPSGATNEKLFF
>TRBJ1-2|TRBV6-5|-|-|13
TGTGCCAGCAGTCAACAGGAAGGATATGGCTACACCTTC
CASSQQEGYGYTF
>TRBJ2-7|TRBV6-5|once|TRBD2|14
TGTGCCAGCAGTCTAATAGCGGGGAGTTACGAGCAGTACTTC
CASSLIAGSYEQYF
>TRBJ1-4|TRBV6-1|-|-|19
TGTGCCAGCAGTGTTCTCTGGACAGTCAGTAGGGTAATGAATGAAAAACTGTTTTTT
CASSVLWTVSRVMNEKLFF
>TRBJ2-7|TRBV7-2|few|-|16
TGTGCCAGCAGCCGTACAGCGGGACAGTCGGGCTACGAGCAGTACTTC
CASSRTAGQSGYEQYF
>TRBJ2-5|TRBV6-2/TRBV6-3|-|-|12
TGTGCCAGCAGTTACTCGAGAGAGACCCAGTACTTC
CASSYSRETQYF
>TRBJ1-6|TRBV15|-|-|13
TGTGCCACCAGCAGGGCGGGGAATTCACCCCTCCACTTT
CATSRAGNSPLHF
>TRBJ2-5|TRBV15|-|-|15
TGTGCCACCAGCAGCGACTTTTATACAGGGGAGACCCAGTACTTC
CATSSDFYTGETQYF
>TRBJ2-5|TRBV3-1/TRBV3-2|-|TRBD2|14
TGTGCCAGCAGCGAGACTAGCGGGTCGGGGACCCAGTACTTC
CASSETSGSGTQYF
>TRBJ2-1|TRBV5-4|once|-|13
TGTGCCAGCAGCTTGCCAGCGGACAATGAGCAGTTCTTC
CASSLPADNEQFF
>TRBJ2-4|TRBV4-3|-|TRBD2|17
TGCGCCAGCAGCCAAGATGCGTCCGGGAGGTGGGGAAACATTCAGTACTTC
CASSQDASGRWGNIQYF
>TRBJ1-4|TRBV4-3|-|TRBD1|16
TGCGCCAGCAGCCAACTTACCGGGACAGCCGATGAAAAACTGTTTTTT
CASSQLTGTADEKLFF
>TRBJ1-2|TRBV15|-|TRBD1|15
TGTGCCACCAGCAGACCTAACAGGGGGCCGGATGGCTACACCTTC
CATSRPNRGPDGYTF
>TRBJ1-2|TRBV4-1|-|-|13
TGCGCCAGCAGCCAAGAAGCAACCTATTATCCCACCTTC
CASSQEATYYPTF